This TCR beta chain originates from a study of radiation and T cells in renal cell carcinoma (dated by TCRdb to the early 2020s). With respect to the entire study: The samples were obtained from a clinical trial, where primary renal cell carcinomas were treated with 15 Gy stereotactic body radiation therapy and then removed by nephrectomy 4 weeks afterward. A total of 50 to 55 samples underwent TCR beta sequencing, made up of some 26 tumors and about 27 peripheral blood samples. Across all 53 samples, around 4,000,000 unique CDR3 nucleotide sequences encoding 2.5 million to 3 million unique CDR3 amino acid sequences were identified. Results the study describes overall, beyond this receptor: Effects of radiation dose or scheduling on the TCR repertoire could not be addressed with the single-armed trial design. In blood, the top tumor clonotypes increased from baseline to 2 weeks after radiation and then shrank by 4 weeks, which suggests a temporary expansion of tumor-resident clones. Because no pretreatment tumor biopsies were available, whether clonotypes were present in the tumor at baseline could not be determined. Blood repertoire dynamics were not followed beyond 4 weeks after treatment.

The V end loses 6 bases and the J end loses 4 bases, and a stretch of 13 bases separates them. From the cysteine up to the phenylalanine, the CDR3 has a length of 13 residues. Only the CDR3 region is kept as DNA, spanning 39 bases read in frame from base 1. Based on the germline V gene (reference sequence), the CDR1 and CDR2 sequences are MNHNY and SVGAGI. In light of the paper, this sample's time point label describes: blood 2 weeks post-SBRT. The treatment or condition label, read with the paper, signifies: 15 Gy SBRT to primary tumor, nephrectomy 4 weeks later. To follow tumor-enriched clonotypes, serial peripheral blood was collected from radiation-treated patients at baseline and at 2 weeks and 4 weeks after SBRT. All patients had renal cell carcinoma with clear cell pathology. The QIAamp DNA Blood Mini Kit (Qiagen) was used to prepare genomic DNA for TCR sequencing. Only samples passing all quality control checks were included in the analyses.

This clone was seen only once. The antigen it binds to is not known. Qualities for individual bases were not recorded, and no much larger clone is one base off. TCR beta libraries were generated from genomic DNA with the immunoSEQ kit, following the manufacturer's recommendations. To prepare libraries, a first multiplex PCR with proprietary primers was run, followed by a second PCR that added unique barcodes, and a bead cleanup was done after each round. Each sample batch included a kit-provided positive control reaction and a negative control reaction. The final libraries underwent checking on an Agilent 4200 TapeStation D1000 ScreenTape, volumetric pooling, and quantification by qPCR. Sequencing was performed on an Illumina NextSeq500 using a MidOutput 150-cycle cartridge, with 156 Read1 cycles, 15 Index1 cycles, and the kit custom primers. The pooled library was loaded at roughly 1 pM, with an approximately 20% PhiX control spiked in. Turning to the authors' computational methods: The vendor-processed data were analyzed in R, and a clonotype was defined as all T cells that share the same CDR3 nucleotide sequence. For clone abundance analyses, frequencies were normalized to the 10,000 most abundant clones in each sample. Public T cell clones, which averaged fewer than five per sample, were excluded before analysis. Tumor-enriched clonotypes and baseline blood-enriched clonotypes were defined as those with an abundance difference of at least 32-fold between compartments. A beta-binomial differential abundance model was used to identify clonotypes that expanded or contracted between blood time points. The Baroni-Urbani and Buser coefficient was used to measure tumor-blood repertoire similarity, and groups were compared with two-tailed Wilcoxon tests in R. TCRdb stores this immuneACCESS table with in-frame sequences only. Part of the clones is absent; in the studies checked, under half of the shortfall reflects unresolved V genes, and no reason is known for the rest. The V and J calls and clone size are taken from that table; D and trimming were inferred from the DNA. Counted in this sample were about 150,000 clones; approximately 86% of them appeared once. The ten most abundant clones make up roughly 13% of the sample.

The sample here was blood, taken from a patient whose treatment included radiotherapy and nephrectomy. The chain couples TRBV6-6 to TRBJ2-7; possibly the D gene is TRBD1, per 5 matching bases. The sequence came from a woman aged 45-59 years with renal cell carcinoma. Here the CDR3 is given as CASSQGLQYEQYF. The nucleotide sequence is given as TGTGCCAGCAGCCAGGGCCTTCAATACGAGCAGTACTTC.